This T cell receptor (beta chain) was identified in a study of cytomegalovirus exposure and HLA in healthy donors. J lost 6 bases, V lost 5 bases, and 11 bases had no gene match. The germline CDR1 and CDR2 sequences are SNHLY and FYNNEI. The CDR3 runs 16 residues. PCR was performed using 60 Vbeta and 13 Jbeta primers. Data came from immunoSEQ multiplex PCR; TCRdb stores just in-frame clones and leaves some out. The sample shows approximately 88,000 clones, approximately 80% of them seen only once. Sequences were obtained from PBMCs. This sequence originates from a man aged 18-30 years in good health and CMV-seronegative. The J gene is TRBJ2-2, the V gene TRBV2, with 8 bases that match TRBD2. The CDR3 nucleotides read TGTGCCAGCAGTCGCTCGGCGGGGGGCCCTCCCGGGGAGCTGTTTTTT. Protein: CASSRSAGGPPGELFF. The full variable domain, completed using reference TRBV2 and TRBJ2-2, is EPEVTQTPSHQVTQMGQEVILRCVPISNHLYFYWYRQILGQKVEFLVSFYNNEISEKSEIFDDQFSVERPDGSNFTLKIRSTKLEDSAMYFCASSRSAGGPPGELFFGEGSRLTVL.